The rows below give T cell receptor beta chains drawn from one sample of a study of T cells in Graves' hyperthyroidism and ophthalmopathy. One entry per CDR3 protein results from TCRdb running MiXCR on the multiplex PCR reads. The table lists more than 300,000 distinct CDR3 sequences, approximately 17% of them singletons. Sequencing was done on a sample of blood. These receptors were obtained from a young man with Graves' ophthalmopathy. The CDR3 runs from the conserved cysteine through the conserved F or W. The D gene is left open where the match is weak. Clone size appears in some rows only: once, few, many, or a class for an expanded clone.

j_gene,abundance,v_gene,d_gene,CDR3nt,CDR3aa
TRBJ1-1,many,TRBV3-1,-,TGTGCCAGCAGCCAAGAAGGGAGGGATGAAGCTTTCTTT,CASSQEGRDEAFF
TRBJ1-1,-,TRBV2,TRBD1,TGTGCCAGCAGTGAGCCGCAATGGGACAGGGGGCTTGAAGCTTTCTTT,CASSEPQWDRGLEAFF
TRBJ1-5,many,TRBV2,-,TGTGCCAGCAGTGAGGGGGCGAAGCAGCCCCAGCATTTT,CASSEGAKQPQHF
TRBJ2-7,many,TRBV27,TRBD1,TGTGCCAGTGGACAGGGAGCCTACGAGCAGTACTTC,CASGQGAYEQYF
TRBJ2-1,few,TRBV7-6,-,TGTGCCAGCAGCTCGGCCGTCGTGGACAATGAGCAGTTCTTC,CASSSAVVDNEQFF
TRBJ2-1,many,TRBV13,-,TGTGCCAGCAGCTTACAAGAGGGGAAGCATGAGCAGTTCTTC,CASSLQEGKHEQFF
TRBJ1-1,many,TRBV2,-,TGTGCCAGCACCAGGAGGGGCACTGAAGCTTTCTTT,CASTRRGTEAFF
TRBJ2-7,few,TRBV4-1,TRBD1,TGCGCCAGCAGCCTTCAACCGGGACAGGGGGCGAGGATGTACGAGCAGTACTTC,CASSLQPGQGARMYEQYF
TRBJ2-5,few,TRBV4-1,-,TGCGCCAGCAGCCAAGACGGTGCGGGTTGGATGTCGAAAGAGGCCCAGTACTTC,CASSQDGAGWMSKEAQYF
TRBJ1-3,few,TRBV12-3/TRBV12-4,-,TGTGCTATTATTGAAGCAAACTCTGGAAACACCATATATTTT,CAIIEANSGNTIYF
TRBJ1-5,many,TRBV11-2,-,TGTGCCAGCAGCGGGGGGGGGCCCGAGGGCAATCAGCCCCAGCATTTT,CASSGGGPEGNQPQHF
TRBJ2-7,many,TRBV12-3/TRBV12-4,-,TGTGCCAGCAGTTTATTTGGGACCCACGACTACGAGCAGTACTTC,CASSLFGTHDYEQYF
TRBJ2-1,-,TRBV7-8,TRBD2,TGTGCCAGCAGCTCTCGACTAGCGGGGGATGACAATGAGCAGTTCTTC,CASSSRLAGDDNEQFF
TRBJ1-5,many,TRBV27,-,TGTGCCACCCTAAATCAGCCCCAGCATTTT,CATLNQPQHF
TRBJ2-7,many,TRBV11-1,-,TGTGCCAGCAGCTTCGGCACCGGGATTATAAACTCCTACAAGCAGTACTTC,CASSFGTGIINSYKQYF
TRBJ1-2,many,TRBV28,-,TGTGCCAGCAGTTTATCGGGTTGGCAGGGACTCGGCTACACCTTC,CASSLSGWQGLGYTF
TRBJ2-3,many,TRBV5-1,-,TGCGCCAGCAGCTTGTTTCTCCAACGGGTGGATACGCAGTATTTT,CASSLFLQRVDTQYF
TRBJ1-1,many,TRBV7-2,-,TGTGCCAGCAGCCCCGTTTCTTGGAACACTGAAGCTTTCTTT,CASSPVSWNTEAFF
TRBJ2-7,-,TRBV5-1,-,TGCGCCAGCAGCTTGGGGGACTCTTACTACGAGCAGTACTTC,CASSLGDSYYEQYF
TRBJ1-1,many,TRBV10-1,TRBD1,TGCGCCAGCAGCTACAACAGGGGGCCCACTGAAGCTTTCTTT,CASSYNRGPTEAFF
TRBJ1-2,few,TRBV6-5,TRBD1,TGTGCCAGCAGTTACTCCCAAGAAGGGGGCGCCTATGGCTACACCTTC,CASSYSQEGGAYGYTF
TRBJ2-1,-,TRBV7-3,TRBD2,TGTGCCAGCAGCGAAACCGGGACTAGCGGGGGGGCAAAGGAGCAGTTCTTC,CASSETGTSGGAKEQFF
TRBJ1-2,few,TRBV4-2,-,TGTGCCAGCAGCCAAGCGGATAACAGCTATGGCTACACCTTC,CASSQADNSYGYTF
TRBJ2-3,many,TRBV5-1,-,TGCGCCAGCAGCCATAGGGCGAACACAGATACGCAGTATTTT,CASSHRANTDTQYF
TRBJ1-1,-,TRBV7-6,TRBD1,TGTGCCAGCAGTTCGGACAGGGGTAATGAAGCTTTCTTT,CASSSDRGNEAFF
TRBJ1-1,few,TRBV12-3/TRBV12-4,-,TGTGCCAGCAGTTGGAGGGGCTACACTGAAGCTTTCTTT,CASSWRGYTEAFF
TRBJ2-1,-,TRBV10-3,-,TGTGCCATCTCTGGGGGGAAGGAGCAGTTCTTC,CAISGGKEQFF
TRBJ2-5,-,TRBV7-9,TRBD2,TGTGCCAGCACCCGGACTAGCTCCACGGAGACCCAGTACTTC,CASTRTSSTETQYF
TRBJ1-1,many,TRBV11-2,TRBD1,TGTGCCAGCAGCTTAGTCCCTTCAGGGGGTATCACTGAAGCTTTCTTT,CASSLVPSGGITEAFF
TRBJ2-7,many,TRBV2,-,TGTGCCAGCAGGGATCCCACGGGGGAGCAGTACTTC,CASRDPTGEQYF
TRBJ2-1,few,TRBV4-1,-,TGCGCCAGCAGCCAATTTTGGGGGAGCTCCTACAATGAGCAGTTCTTC,CASSQFWGSSYNEQFF
TRBJ2-7,few,TRBV4-1,TRBD2,TGCGCCAGCAGCCACGGGGGGAACTACGAGCAGTACTTC,CASSHGGNYEQYF
TRBJ2-7,many,TRBV12-3/TRBV12-4,TRBD1,TGTGCCAGCAGTTTCGGGACAGGGAGGAGCGAGCAGTACTTC,CASSFGTGRSEQYF
TRBJ1-3,-,TRBV29-1,-,TGCAGCGTGGCCCTGGGTAACGGAAACACCATATATTTT,CSVALGNGNTIYF
TRBJ2-3,-,TRBV20-1,TRBD2,TGCAGTGCCCCTCCTAGCGGGGGCACAGATACGCAGTATTTT,CSAPPSGGTDTQYF